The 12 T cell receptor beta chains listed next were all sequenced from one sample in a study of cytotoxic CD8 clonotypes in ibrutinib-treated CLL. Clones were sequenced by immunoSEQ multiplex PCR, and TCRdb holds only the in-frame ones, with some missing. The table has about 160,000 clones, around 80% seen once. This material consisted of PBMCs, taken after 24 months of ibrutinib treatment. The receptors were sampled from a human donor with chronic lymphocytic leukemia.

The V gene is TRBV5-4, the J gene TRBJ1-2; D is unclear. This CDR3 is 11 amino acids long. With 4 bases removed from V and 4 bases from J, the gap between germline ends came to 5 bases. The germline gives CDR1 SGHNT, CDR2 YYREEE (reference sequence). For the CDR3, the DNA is TGTGCCAGCAGCAACAGCTATGGCTACACCTTC. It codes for CASSNSYGYTF.

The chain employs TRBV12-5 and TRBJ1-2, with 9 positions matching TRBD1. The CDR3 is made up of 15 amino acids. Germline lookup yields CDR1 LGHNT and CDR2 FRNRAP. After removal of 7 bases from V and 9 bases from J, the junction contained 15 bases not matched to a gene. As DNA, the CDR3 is TGTGCTAGTGTAAGGCACGACAGGGGGAGTAAAAGCTACACCTTC. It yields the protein CASVRHDRGSKSYTF.

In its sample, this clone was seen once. This chain's CDR3 is CASSLIQSSGNTIYF. The DNA of the CDR3 is TGTGCCAGCAGCTTGATCCAGTCCTCTGGAAACACCATATATTTT. The V and J genes are TRBV5-6 and TRBJ1-3; D not resolved. Trimming cost V 1 base and J 0 bases, with 8 bases left between them. CDR3 size: 15 residues. Germline CDR1 reads SGHDT; CDR2 reads YYEEEE. Full variable domain (outside the CDR3, taken from reference TRBV5-6 and TRBJ1-3): DAGVTQSPTHLIKTRGQQVTLRCSPKSGHDTVSWYQQALGQGPQFIFQYYEEEERQRGNFPDRFSGHQFPNYSSELNVNALLLGDSALYLCASSLIQSSGNTIYFGEGSWLTVV.

CDR3 in DNA: TGTGCCAGCAGCCCCTGGGGACAGGGGGCCGGGGAGCTGTTTTTT. This encodes CASSPWGQGAGELFF. The chain links TRBV7-9 to TRBJ2-2; 11 bases fit TRBD1. Trimming cost V 5 bases and J 6 bases; bases outside gene matches: 5. The CDR3 covers 15 residues. CDR1 is SEHNR, CDR2 FQNEAQ, per germline (reference sequence).

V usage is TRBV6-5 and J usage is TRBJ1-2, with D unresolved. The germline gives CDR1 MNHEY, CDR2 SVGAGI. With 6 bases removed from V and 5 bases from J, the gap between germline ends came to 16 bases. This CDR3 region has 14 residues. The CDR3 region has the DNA TGTGCCAGCAGCCCTCTCCCCCAAGGGTATGGCTACACCTTC. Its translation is CASSPLPQGYGYTF.

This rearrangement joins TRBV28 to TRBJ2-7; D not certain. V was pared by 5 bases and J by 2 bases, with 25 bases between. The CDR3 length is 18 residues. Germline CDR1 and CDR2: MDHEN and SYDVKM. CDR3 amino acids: CASSMGNPGRRSTYEQYF. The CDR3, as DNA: TGTGCCAGCAGTATGGGCAATCCAGGTCGGCGGTCAACCTACGAGCAGTACTTC.

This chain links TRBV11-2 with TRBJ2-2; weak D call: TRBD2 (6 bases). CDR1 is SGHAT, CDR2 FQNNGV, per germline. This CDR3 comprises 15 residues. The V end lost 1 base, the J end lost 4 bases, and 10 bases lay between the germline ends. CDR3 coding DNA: TGTGCCAGCAGCTTAGCGGGGGTGGCCACCGGGGAGCTGTTTTTT. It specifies CASSLAGVATGELFF. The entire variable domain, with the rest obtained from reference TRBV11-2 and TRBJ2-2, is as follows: EAGVAQSPRYKIIEKRQSVAFWCNPISGHATLYWYQQILGQGPKLLIQFQNNGVVDDSQLPKDRFSAERLKGVDSTLKIQPAKLEDSAVYLCASSLAGVATGELFFGEGSRLTVL.

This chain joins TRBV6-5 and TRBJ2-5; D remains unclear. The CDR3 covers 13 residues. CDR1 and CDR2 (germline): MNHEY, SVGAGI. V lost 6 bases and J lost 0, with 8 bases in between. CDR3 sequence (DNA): TGTGCCAGCAGGCCCGTATACCAAGAGACCCAGTACTTC. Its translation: CASRPVYQETQYF.

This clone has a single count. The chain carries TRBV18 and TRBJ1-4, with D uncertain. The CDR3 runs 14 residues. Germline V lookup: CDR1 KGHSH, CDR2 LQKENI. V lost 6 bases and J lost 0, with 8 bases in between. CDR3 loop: CASSTGATNEKLFF. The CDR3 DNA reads TGTGCCAGCTCCACCGGAGCAACTAATGAAAAACTGTTTTTT. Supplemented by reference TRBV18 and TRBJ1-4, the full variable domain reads NAGVMQNPRHLVRRRGQEARLRCSPMKGHSHVYWYRQLPEEGLKFMVYLQKENIIDESGMPKERFSAEFPKEGPSILRIQQVVRGDSAAYFCASSTGATNEKLFFGSGTQLSVL.

CDR3 protein: CASSNPGGGRVGGYTF. The DNA of the CDR3 is TGTGCCAGCAGCAATCCCGGCGGGGGTCGAGTCGGTGGCTACACCTTC. V usage is TRBV28 and J usage is TRBJ1-2; D perhaps matches TRBD1 (5 bases). Germline CDR1 reads MDHEN; CDR2 reads SYDVKM. The ends were cut back, 6 bases at V and 7 bases at J, with 24 bases in the middle. This CDR3 is 16 amino acids long.

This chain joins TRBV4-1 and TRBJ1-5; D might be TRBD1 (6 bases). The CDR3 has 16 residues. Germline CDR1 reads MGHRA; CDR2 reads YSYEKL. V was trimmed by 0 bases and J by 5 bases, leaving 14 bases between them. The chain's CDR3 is CASSQEGKGGHQPQHF. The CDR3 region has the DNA TGCGCCAGCAGCCAAGAAGGAAAAGGGGGTCATCAGCCCCAGCATTTT.

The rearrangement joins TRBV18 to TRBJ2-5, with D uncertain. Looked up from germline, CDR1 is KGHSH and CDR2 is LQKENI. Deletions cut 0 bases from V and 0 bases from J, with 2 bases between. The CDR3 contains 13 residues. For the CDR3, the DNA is TGTGCCAGCTCACCACCGAACCAAGAGACCCAGTACTTC. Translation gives CASSPPNQETQYF.